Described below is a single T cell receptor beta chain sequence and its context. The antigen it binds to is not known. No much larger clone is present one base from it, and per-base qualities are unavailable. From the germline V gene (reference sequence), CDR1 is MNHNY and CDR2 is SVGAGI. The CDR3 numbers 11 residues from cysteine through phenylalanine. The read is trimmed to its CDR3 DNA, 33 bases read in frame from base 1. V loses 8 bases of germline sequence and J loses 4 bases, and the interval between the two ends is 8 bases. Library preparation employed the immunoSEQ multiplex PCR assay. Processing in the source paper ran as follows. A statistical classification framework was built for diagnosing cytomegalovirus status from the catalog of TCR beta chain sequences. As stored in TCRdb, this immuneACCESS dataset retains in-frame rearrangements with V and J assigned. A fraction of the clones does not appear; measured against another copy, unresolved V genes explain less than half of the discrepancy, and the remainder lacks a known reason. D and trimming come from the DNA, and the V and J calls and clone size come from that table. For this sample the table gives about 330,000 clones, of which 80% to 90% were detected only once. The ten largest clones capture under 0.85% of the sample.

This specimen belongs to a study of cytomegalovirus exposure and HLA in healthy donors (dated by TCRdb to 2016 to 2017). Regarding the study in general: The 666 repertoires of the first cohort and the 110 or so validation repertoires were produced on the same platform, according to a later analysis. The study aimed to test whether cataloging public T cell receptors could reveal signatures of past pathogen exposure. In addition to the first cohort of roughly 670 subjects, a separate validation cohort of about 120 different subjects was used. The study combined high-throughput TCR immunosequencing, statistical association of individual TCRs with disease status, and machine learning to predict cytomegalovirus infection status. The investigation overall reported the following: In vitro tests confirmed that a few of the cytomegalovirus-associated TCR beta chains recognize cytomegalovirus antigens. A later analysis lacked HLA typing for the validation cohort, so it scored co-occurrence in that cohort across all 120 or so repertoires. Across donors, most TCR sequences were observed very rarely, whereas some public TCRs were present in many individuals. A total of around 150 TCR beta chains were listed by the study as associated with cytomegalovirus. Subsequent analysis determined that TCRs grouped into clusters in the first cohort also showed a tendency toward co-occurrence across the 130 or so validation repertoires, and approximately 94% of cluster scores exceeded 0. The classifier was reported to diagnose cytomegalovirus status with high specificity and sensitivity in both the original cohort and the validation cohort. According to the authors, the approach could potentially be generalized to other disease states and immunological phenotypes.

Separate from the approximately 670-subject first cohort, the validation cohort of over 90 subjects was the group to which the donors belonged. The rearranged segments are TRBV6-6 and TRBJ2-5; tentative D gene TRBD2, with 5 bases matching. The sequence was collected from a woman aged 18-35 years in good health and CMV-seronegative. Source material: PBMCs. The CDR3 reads CASAEAETQYF. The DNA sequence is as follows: TGTGCCAGCGCGGAGGCAGAGACCCAGTACTTC.